The source of this T cell receptor beta chain is a study of technical replicates of blood from a handful of donors. The V and J ends lost 0 bases and 0 bases respectively, with 14 bases between them. Germline CDR1 and CDR2: SGDLS and YYNGEE. The CDR3 has 17 amino acids. The repertoire was sequenced with immunoSEQ multiplex PCR; TCRdb's copy has only in-frame clones and lacks some. The sample includes 100,000 or so clones, roughly 96% seen only once; the top ten take roughly 0.35%. The source material was T cells isolated from PBMCs. This receptor was obtained from a human donor in good health. The V gene is TRBV9, the J gene TRBJ2-3, with no clear D. As DNA, the CDR3 is TGTGCCAGCAGCGTAGGAGTATTTGATTCTAGCACAGATACGCAGTATTTT. It is translated as CASSVGVFDSSTDTQYF.